The clone carrying this T cell receptor beta chain has only a few counts. Antigen: not known. This entry is derived from a study of CD8+CD57+ T cells in acquired aplastic anemia. About the research overall: Mean yield of DNA from sorted CD4+ and CD8+ cells was approximately 3 ug. Overall study findings and caveats: A set of around 30 CD8+ CDR3 sequences was shared between patients and controls, and these sequences appeared highly expressed in patients.

The CDR3 length is 11 residues. Trimming pared 7 bases from V and 4 bases from J, leaving 4 bases between. TCR beta VDJ combinations and CDR3 sequences were profiled from genomic DNA. TCRdb itself ran the reads through MiXCR, one entry per CDR3 protein. Of about 160,000 distinct CDR3 sequences in the sample, 70% to 80% are singletons; the top ten hold 40% to 60%. The sequenced patients had an expansion of CD8+CD57+ cells seen by flow cytometry. A severe acquired aplastic anemia diagnosis applied to all patients. At the time of blood sampling, patients had not yet received any therapy. The sequencing sample was made of sorted CD4+, CD8+, or CD8+CD57+ T cells (not recorded which) from PBMCs. This TCR derives from a human donor with aplastic anemia. The V call is TRBV12-3 or TRBV12-4, the J call TRBJ1-4; D remains unclear. The CDR3 DNA sequence: TGTGCCAGCATTTATAATGAAAAACTGTTTTTT. Amino acids: CASIYNEKLFF.